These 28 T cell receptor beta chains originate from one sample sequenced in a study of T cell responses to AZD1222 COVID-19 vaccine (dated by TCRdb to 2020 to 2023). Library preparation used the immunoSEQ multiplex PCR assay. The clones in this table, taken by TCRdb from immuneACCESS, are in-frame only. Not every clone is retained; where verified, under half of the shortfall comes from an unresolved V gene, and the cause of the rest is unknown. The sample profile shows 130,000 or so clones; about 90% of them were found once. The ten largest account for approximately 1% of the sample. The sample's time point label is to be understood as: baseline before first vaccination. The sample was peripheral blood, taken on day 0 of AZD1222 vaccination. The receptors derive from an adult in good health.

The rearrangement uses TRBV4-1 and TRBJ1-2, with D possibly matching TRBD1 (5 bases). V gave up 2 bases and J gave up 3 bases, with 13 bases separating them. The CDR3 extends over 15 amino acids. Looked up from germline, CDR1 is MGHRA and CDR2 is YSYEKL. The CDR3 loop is CASSQTGRAHYGYTF. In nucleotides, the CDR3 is TGCGCCAGCAGCCAAACGGGACGGGCTCACTATGGCTACACCTTC.

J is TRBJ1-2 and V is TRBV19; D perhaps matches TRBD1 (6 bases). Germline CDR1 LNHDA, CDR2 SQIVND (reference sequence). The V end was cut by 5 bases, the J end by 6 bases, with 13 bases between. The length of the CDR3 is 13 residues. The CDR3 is CASSVSGVDGYTF. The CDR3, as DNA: TGTGCCAGTAGTGTATCAGGGGTGGATGGCTACACCTTC. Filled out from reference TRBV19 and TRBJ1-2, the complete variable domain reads DGGITQSPKYLFRKEGQNVTLSCEQNLNHDAMYWYRQDPGQGLRLIYYSQIVNDFQKGDIAEGYSVSREKKESFPLTVTSAQKNPTAFYLCASSVSGVDGYTFGSGTRLTVV.

In DNA, the CDR3 is TGTGCCAGTAGGCAAGTAGGAGAGACCCAGTACTTC. Translating gives CASRQVGETQYF. V is TRBV19 and J is TRBJ2-5; D remains unclear. The ends were cut back, 6 bases at V and 4 bases at J, with 9 bases in the middle. This CDR3 spans 12 amino acids. Germline CDR1 is LNHDA and CDR2 is SQIVND (reference sequence).

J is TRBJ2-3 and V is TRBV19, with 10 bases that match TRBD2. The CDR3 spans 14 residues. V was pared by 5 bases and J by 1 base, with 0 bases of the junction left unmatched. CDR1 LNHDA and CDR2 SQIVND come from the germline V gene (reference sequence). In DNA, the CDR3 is TGTGCCAGTAGTGGACTAGCGGGCACAGATACGCAGTATTTT. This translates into CASSGLAGTDTQYF.

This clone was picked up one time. The CDR3 loop is CASRQYKQGGTGELFF. Here the CDR3 DNA reads TGTGCCAGCAGACAATACAAACAGGGGGGGACCGGGGAGCTGTTTTTT. The chain links TRBV27 to TRBJ2-2, with D possibly matching TRBD1 (8 bases). Germline CDR1 is MNHEY and CDR2 is SMNVEV (reference sequence). The CDR3 is made up of 16 amino acids. Trimming left V 6 bases short and J 5 bases short, with 19 bases between.

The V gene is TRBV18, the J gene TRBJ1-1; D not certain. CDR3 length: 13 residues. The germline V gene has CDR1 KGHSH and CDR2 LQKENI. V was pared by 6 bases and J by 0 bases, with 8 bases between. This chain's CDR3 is CASSGDLNTEAFF. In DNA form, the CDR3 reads TGTGCCAGCTCTGGGGATTTGAACACTGAAGCTTTCTTT. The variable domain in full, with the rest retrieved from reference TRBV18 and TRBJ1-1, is NAGVMQNPRHLVRRRGQEARLRCSPMKGHSHVYWYRQLPEEGLKFMVYLQKENIIDESGMPKERFSAEFPKEGPSILRIQQVVRGDSAAYFCASSGDLNTEAFFGQGTRLTVV.

The CDR3 reads CASSSAGRSDSGANVLTF. For the CDR3, the DNA is TGTGCCAGCAGCTCGGCGGGACGTAGCGACTCTGGGGCCAACGTCCTGACTTTC. The rearrangement links TRBV5-5 to TRBJ2-6; perhaps TRBD2 as D (6 bases). This CDR3 region has 18 residues. Germline V lookup: CDR1 SGHKS, CDR2 YYEKEE (reference sequence). V dropped 3 bases and J dropped 0 bases, with 16 bases sitting between them.

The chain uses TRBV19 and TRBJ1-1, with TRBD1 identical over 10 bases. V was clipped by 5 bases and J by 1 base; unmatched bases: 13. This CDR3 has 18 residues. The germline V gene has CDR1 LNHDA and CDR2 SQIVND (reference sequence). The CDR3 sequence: CASSWRLTGTGANTEAFF. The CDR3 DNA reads TGTGCCAGTAGTTGGAGACTGACCGGGACAGGGGCGAACACTGAAGCTTTCTTT.

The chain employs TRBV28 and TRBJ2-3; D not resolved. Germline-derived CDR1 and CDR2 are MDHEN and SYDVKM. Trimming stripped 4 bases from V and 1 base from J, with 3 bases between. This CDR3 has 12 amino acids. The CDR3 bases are TGTGCCAGCAGTTGGGGCACAGATACGCAGTATTTT. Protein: CASSWGTDTQYF.

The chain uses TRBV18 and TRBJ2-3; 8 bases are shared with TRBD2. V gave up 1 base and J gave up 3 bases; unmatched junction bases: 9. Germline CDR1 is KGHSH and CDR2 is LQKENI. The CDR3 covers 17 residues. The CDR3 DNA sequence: TGTGCCAGCTCACCACGTCCATCGGGGGGGGAGACAGATACGCAGTATTTT. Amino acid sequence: CASSPRPSGGETDTQYF. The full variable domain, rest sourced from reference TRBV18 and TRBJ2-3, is NAGVMQNPRHLVRRRGQEARLRCSPMKGHSHVYWYRQLPEEGLKFMVYLQKENIIDESGMPKERFSAEFPKEGPSILRIQQVVRGDSAAYFCASSPRPSGGETDTQYFGPGTRLTVL.

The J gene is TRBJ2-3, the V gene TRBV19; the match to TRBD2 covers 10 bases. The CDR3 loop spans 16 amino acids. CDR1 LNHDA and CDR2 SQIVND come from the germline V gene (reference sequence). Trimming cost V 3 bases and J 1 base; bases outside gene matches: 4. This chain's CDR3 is CASSIRTSGRTDTQYF. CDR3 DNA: TGTGCCAGTAGTATCCGGACTAGCGGCCGCACAGATACGCAGTATTTT.

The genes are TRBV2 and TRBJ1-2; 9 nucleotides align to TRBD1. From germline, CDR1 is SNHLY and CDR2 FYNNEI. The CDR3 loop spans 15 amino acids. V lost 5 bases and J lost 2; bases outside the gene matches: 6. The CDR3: CASSLTGGLNYGYTF. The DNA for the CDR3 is TGTGCCAGCAGTCTGACAGGGGGACTCAACTATGGCTACACCTTC. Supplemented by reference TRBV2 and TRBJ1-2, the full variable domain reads EPEVTQTPSHQVTQMGQEVILRCVPISNHLYFYWYRQILGQKVEFLVSFYNNEISEKSEIFDDQFSVERPDGSNFTLKIRSTKLEDSAMYFCASSLTGGLNYGYTFGSGTRLTVV.

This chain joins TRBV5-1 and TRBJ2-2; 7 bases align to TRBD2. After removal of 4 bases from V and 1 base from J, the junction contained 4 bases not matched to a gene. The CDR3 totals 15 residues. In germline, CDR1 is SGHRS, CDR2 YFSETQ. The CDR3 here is CASSATSENTGELFF. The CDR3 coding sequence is TGCGCCAGCAGCGCAACTAGCGAGAACACCGGGGAGCTGTTTTTT.

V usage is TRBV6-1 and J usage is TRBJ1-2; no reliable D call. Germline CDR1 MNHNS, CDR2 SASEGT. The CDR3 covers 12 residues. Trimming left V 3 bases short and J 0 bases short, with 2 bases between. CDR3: CASSEANYGYTF. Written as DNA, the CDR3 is TGTGCCAGCAGTGAGGCTAACTATGGCTACACCTTC.

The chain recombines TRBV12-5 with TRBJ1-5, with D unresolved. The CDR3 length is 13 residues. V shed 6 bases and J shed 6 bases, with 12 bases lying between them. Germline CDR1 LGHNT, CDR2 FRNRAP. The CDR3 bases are TGTGCTAGTGGAAAGCGAGAGGGTCAGCCCCAGCATTTT. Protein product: CASGKREGQPQHF.

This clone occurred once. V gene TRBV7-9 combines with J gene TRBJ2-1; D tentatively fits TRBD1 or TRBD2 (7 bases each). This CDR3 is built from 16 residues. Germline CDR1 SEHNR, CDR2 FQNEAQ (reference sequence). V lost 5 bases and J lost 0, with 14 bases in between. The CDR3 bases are TGTGCCAGCAGCGTAGGGGGCGGGAGCTCCTACAATGAGCAGTTCTTC. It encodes CASSVGGGSSYNEQFF. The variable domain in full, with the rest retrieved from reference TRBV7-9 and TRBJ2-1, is DTGVSQNPRHKITKRGQNVTFRCDPISEHNRLYWYRQTLGQGPEFLTYFQNEAQLEKSRLLSDRFSAERPKGSFSTLEIQRTEQGDSAMYLCASSVGGGSSYNEQFFGPGTRLTVL.

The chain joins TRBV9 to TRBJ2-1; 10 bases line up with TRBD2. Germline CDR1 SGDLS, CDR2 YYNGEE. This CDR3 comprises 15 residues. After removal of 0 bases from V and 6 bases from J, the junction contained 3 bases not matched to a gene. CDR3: CASSVGSSGSNEQFF. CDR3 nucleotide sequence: TGTGCCAGCAGCGTAGGTTCTAGCGGGAGCAATGAGCAGTTCTTC. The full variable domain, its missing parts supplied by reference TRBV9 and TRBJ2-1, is DSGVTQTPKHLITATGQRVTLRCSPRSGDLSVYWYQQSLDQGLQFLIQYYNGEERAKGNILERFSAQQFPDLHSELNLSSLELGDSALYFCASSVGSSGSNEQFFGPGTRLTVL.

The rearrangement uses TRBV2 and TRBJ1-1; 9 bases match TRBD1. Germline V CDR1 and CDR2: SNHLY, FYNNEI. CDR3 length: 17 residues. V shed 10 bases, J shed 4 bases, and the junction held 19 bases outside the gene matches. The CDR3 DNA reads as TGTGCCACCTCGGGACAGGGAAGAAGCCTTCTGGGCACTGAAGCTTTCTTT. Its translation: CATSGQGRSLLGTEAFF.

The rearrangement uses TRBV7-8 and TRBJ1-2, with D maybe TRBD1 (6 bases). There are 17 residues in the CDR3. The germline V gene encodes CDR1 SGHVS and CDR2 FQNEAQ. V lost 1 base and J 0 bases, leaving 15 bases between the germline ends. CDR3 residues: CASSLVMMRQANYGYTF. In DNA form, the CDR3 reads TGTGCCAGCAGCTTAGTAATGATGAGACAGGCTAACTATGGCTACACCTTC.

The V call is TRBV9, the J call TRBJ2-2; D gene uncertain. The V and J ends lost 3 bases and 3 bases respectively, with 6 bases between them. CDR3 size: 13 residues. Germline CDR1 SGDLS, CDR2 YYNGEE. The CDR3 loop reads CASSGRHTGELFF. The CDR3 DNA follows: TGTGCCAGCAGCGGCCGGCACACCGGGGAGCTGTTTTTT.

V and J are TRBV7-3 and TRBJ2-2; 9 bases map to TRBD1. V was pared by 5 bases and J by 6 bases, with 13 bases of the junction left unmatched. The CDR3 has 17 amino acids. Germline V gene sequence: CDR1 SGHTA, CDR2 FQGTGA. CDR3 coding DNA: TGTGCCAGCAGCCCCCGACTCCGGGACAGGGTGGCCGGGGAGCTGTTTTTT. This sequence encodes CASSPRLRDRVAGELFF.

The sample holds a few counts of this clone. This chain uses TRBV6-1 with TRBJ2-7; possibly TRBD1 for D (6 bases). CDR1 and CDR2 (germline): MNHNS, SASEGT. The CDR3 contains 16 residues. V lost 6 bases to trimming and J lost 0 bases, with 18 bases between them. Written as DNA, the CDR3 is TGTGCCAGCAGGGAAAAAGATACAGGGTTCTCCTACGAGCAGTACTTC. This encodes CASREKDTGFSYEQYF.

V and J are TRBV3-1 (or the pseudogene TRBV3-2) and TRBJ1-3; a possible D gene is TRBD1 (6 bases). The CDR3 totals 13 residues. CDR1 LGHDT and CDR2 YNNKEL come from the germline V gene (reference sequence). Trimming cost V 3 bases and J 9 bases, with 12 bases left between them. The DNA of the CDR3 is TGTGCCAGCAGCCAGCGGGGAGGGGGCACCATATATTTT. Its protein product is CASSQRGGGTIYF.

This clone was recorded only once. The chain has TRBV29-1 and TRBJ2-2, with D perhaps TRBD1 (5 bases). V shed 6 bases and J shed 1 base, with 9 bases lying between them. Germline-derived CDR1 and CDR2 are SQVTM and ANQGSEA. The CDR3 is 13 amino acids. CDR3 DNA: TGCAGCGTGACAGTACTGAACACCGGGGAGCTGTTTTTT. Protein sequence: CSVTVLNTGELFF.

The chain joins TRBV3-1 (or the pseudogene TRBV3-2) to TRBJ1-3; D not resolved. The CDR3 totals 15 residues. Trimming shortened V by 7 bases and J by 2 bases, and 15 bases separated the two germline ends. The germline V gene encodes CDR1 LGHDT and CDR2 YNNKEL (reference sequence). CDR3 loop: CASTEGVSPGNTIYF. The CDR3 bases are TGTGCCAGCACCGAGGGCGTCTCCCCTGGAAACACCATATATTTT.

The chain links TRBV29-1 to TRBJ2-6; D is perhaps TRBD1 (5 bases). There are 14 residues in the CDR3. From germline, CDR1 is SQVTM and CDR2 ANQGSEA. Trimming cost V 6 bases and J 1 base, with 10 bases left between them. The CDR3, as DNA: TGCAGCGTCGCAAAGGGGTCTGGGGCCAACGTCCTGACTTTC. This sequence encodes CSVAKGSGANVLTF. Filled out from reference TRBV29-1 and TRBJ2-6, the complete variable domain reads SAVISQKPSRDICQRGTSLTIQCQVDSQVTMMFWYRQQPGQSLTLIATANQGSEATYESGFVIDKFPISRPNLTFSTLTVSNMSPEDSSIYLCSVAKGSGANVLTFGAGSRLTVL.

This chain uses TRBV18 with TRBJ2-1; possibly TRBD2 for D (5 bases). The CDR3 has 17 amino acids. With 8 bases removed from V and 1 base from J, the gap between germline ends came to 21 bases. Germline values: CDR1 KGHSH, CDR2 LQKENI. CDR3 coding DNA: TGTGCCAGCCGCGGGTCAGGTGGTCCGAGTTCCTACAATGAGCAGTTCTTC. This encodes CASRGSGGPSSYNEQFF.

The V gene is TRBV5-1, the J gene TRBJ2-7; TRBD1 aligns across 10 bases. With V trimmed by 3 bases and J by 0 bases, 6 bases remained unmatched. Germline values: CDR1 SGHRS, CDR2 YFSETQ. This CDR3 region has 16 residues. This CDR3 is CASSWTTGGLSYEQYF. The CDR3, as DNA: TGCGCCAGCAGCTGGACGACAGGGGGCCTCTCCTACGAGCAGTACTTC.